A selection of T cell receptor beta chains follows, all from one sample in a study of T cells in Graves' hyperthyroidism and ophthalmopathy. TCRdb analysed the multiplex PCR reads with MiXCR anew, one entry per CDR3 protein. The sample records over 250,000 distinct CDR3 sequences, 15% to 20% being singletons. The material sequenced was blood. These receptors were obtained from a woman in her fifties or sixties with Graves' ophthalmopathy. The CDR3 runs from the conserved cysteine through the conserved F or W. The D gene is left open where the match is weak. Clone size is shown for a subset of rows, as once, few, many or a class of expanded clone.

.,13,TRBJ2-3,TRBV27,.,TGTGCCAGCAGTTTATCCGGAACTGTCCCGCAGTATTTT,CASSLSGTVPQYF
.,14,TRBJ2-3,TRBV18,many,TGTGCCAGCTCACCACCTGTCAGCACAGATACGCAGTATTTT,CASSPPVSTDTQYF
TRBD1,15,TRBJ2-1,TRBV6-2/TRBV6-3,.,TGTGCCAGCAGTTACCGACGACAGGGTATGGGTGAGCAGTTCTTC,CASSYRRQGMGEQFF
.,12,TRBJ1-5,TRBV7-2,.,TGTGCCAGCAGCTTCGGGGAACAGCCCCAGCATTTT,CASSFGEQPQHF
.,15,TRBJ1-1,TRBV12-3/TRBV12-4,many,TGTGCCAGCAGACCCCCGGGCCCCACGGGCCCTGAAGCTTTCTTT,CASRPPGPTGPEAFF
TRBD2,15,TRBJ2-1,TRBV20-1,many,TGCAGTGCTAGAGCCCCTAGCGGGAGTCCAGATGAGCAGTTCTTC,CSARAPSGSPDEQFF
.,15,TRBJ2-1,TRBV7-6,many,TGTGCCAGCAGCCTAAGGGGTATTGTTGGTGATGAGCAGTTCTTC,CASSLRGIVGDEQFF
.,14,TRBJ1-4,TRBV30,.,TGTGCCTGGAGGGGACTCCCCTCTAATGAAAAACTGTTTTTT,CAWRGLPSNEKLFF
.,13,TRBJ2-7,TRBV13,many,TGTGCCAGCAGCAGCATAGGGTGGGGGGAGCAGTACTTC,CASSSIGWGEQYF
.,13,TRBJ2-3,TRBV5-1,many,TGCGCCAGCAGCCCCAGGAACGTAGATACGCAGTATTTT,CASSPRNVDTQYF
TRBD2,14,TRBJ2-1,TRBV20-1,once,TGCAGTGCTAGGGGGACTAGCGGGAGGTTTGAGCAGTTCTTC,CSARGTSGRFEQFF
.,15,TRBJ1-5,TRBV7-2,many,TGTGCCAGCAGTTTCGACAGAGCCCTCAATCAGCCCCAGCATTTT,CASSFDRALNQPQHF
.,17,TRBJ2-5,TRBV5-1,.,TGCGCCAGCAGCTTGTCTTTCCGGGTGGCGCCACAAGAGACCCAGTACTTC,CASSLSFRVAPQETQYF
TRBD2,15,TRBJ2-2,TRBV6-2/TRBV6-3,.,TGTGCCAGCAACGACCACGGGAGGGGACCCGGGGAGCTGTTTTTT,CASNDHGRGPGELFF
.,16,TRBJ1-2,TRBV7-2,.,TGTGCCAGCAGCTTAGCGACTGCTGTTATGAGATTAGGCTACACCTTC,CASSLATAVMRLGYTF
.,18,TRBJ1-5,TRBV28,many,TGTGCCAGCAGCCTGGACACACTATACCGCCTGGACAATCAGCCCCAGCATTTT,CASSLDTLYRLDNQPQHF
.,13,TRBJ1-4,TRBV6-1,many,TGTGCCAGCAGTTTTGGAACCGACCTTCGACTGTTTTTT,CASSFGTDLRLFF
TRBD2,16,TRBJ2-1,TRBV5-1,many,TGCGCCAGCAGCCGACTAGCGGGAGGAGAATACAATGAGCAGTTCTTC,CASSRLAGGEYNEQFF
.,14,TRBJ1-2,TRBV7-2,.,TGTGCCAGCAGCTTAGTCCAGGGAGCCTCTGGCTACACCTTC,CASSLVQGASGYTF
.,13,TRBJ2-3,TRBV7-9,many,TGTGCCAGCAGCTTAGTTCAAGGCGATACGCAGTATTTT,CASSLVQGDTQYF